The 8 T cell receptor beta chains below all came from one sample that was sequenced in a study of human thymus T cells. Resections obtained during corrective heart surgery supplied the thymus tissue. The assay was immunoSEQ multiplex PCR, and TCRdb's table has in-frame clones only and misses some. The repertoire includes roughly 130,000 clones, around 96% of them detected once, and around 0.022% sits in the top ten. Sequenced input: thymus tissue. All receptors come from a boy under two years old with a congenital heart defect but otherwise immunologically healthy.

The CDR3 loop reads CASRGKDGGHQETQYF. In DNA, the CDR3 is TGTGCCAGCAGGGGAAAGGACGGGGGACATCAAGAGACCCAGTACTTC. The V call is TRBV2, the J call TRBJ2-5; D might be TRBD1 or TRBD2, each matching 6 bases. CDR1 is SNHLY, CDR2 FYNNEI, per germline. V gave up 6 bases and J gave up 2 bases, with 19 bases separating them. The CDR3 loop spans 16 amino acids.

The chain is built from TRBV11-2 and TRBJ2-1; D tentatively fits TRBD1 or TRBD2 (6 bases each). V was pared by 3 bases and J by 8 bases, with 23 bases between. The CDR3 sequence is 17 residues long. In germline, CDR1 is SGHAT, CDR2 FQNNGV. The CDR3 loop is CASSFNPGAPVHDEQFF. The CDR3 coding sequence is TGTGCCAGCAGCTTTAATCCGGGGGCTCCTGTTCATGATGAGCAGTTCTTC. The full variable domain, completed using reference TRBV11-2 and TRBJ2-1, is EAGVAQSPRYKIIEKRQSVAFWCNPISGHATLYWYQQILGQGPKLLIQFQNNGVVDDSQLPKDRFSAERLKGVDSTLKIQPAKLEDSAVYLCASSFNPGAPVHDEQFFGPGTRLTVL.

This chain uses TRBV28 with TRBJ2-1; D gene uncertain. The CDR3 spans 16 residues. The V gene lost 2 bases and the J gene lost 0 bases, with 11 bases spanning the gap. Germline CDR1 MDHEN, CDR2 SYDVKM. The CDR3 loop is CASSLLVRSSYNEQFF. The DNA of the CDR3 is TGTGCCAGCAGTTTACTTGTCCGGAGCTCCTACAATGAGCAGTTCTTC.

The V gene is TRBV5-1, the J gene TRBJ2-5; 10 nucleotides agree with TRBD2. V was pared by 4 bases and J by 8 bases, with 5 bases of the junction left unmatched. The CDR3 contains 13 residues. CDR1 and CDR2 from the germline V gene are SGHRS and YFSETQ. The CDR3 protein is CASSPRTSGTQYF. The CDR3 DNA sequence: TGCGCCAGCAGCCCCAGGACTAGCGGAACCCAGTACTTC.

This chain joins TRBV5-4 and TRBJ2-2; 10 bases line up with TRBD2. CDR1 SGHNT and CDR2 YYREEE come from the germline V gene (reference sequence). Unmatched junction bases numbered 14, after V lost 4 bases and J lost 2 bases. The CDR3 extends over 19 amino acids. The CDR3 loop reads CASSPQSLLAGDNTGELFF. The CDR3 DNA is TGTGCCAGCAGCCCCCAATCACTCCTAGCGGGGGACAACACCGGGGAGCTGTTTTTT.

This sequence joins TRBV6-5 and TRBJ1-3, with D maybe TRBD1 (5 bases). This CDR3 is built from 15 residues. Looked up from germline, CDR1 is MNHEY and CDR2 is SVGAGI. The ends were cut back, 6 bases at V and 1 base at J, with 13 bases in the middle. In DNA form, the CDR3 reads TGTGCCAGCAGCCAAGGAGGGGCATCTGGAAACACCATATATTTT. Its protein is CASSQGGASGNTIYF.

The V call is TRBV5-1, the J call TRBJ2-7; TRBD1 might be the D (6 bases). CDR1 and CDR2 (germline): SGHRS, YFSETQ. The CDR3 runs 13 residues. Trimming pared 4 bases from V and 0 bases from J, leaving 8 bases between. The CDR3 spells CASSRDNSYEQYF. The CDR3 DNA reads TGCGCCAGCAGCCGGGACAACTCCTACGAGCAGTACTTC. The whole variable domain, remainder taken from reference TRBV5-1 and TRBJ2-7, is KAGVTQTPRYLIKTRGQQVTLSCSPISGHRSVSWYQQTPGQGLQFLFEYFSETQRNKGNFPGRFSGRQFSNSRSEMNVSTLELGDSALYLCASSRDNSYEQYFGPGTRLTVT.

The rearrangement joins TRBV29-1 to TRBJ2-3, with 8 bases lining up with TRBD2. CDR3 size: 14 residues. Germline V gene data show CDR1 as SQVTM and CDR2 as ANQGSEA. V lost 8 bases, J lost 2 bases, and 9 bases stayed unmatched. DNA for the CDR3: TGCAGCTGTCTCGGGGGGGAATTCACAGATACGCAGTATTTT. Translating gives CSCLGGEFTDTQYF.